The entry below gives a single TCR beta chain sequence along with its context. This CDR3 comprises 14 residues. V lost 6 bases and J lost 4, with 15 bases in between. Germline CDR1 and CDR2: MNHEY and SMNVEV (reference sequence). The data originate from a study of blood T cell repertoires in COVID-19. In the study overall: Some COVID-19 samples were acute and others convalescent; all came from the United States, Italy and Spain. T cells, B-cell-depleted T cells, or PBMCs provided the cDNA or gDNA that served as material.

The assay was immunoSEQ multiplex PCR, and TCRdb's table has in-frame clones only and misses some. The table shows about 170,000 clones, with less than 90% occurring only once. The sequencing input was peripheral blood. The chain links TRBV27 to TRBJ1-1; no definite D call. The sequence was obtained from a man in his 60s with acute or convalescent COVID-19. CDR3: CASSVEEGGTEAFF. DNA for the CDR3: TGTGCCAGCAGCGTTGAGGAGGGAGGCACTGAAGCTTTCTTT.